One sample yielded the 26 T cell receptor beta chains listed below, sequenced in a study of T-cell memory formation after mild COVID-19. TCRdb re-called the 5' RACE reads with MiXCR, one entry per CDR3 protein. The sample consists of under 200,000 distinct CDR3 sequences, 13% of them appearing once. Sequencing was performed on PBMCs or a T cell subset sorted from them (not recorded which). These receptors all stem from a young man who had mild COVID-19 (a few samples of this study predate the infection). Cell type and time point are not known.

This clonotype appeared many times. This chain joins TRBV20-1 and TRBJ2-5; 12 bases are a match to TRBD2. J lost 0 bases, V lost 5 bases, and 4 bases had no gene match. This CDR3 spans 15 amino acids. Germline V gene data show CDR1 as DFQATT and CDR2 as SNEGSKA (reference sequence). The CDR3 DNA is TGCAGTGCTCTAGCGGGGGGGACGTACCAAGAGACCCAGTACTTC. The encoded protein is CSALAGGTYQETQYF.

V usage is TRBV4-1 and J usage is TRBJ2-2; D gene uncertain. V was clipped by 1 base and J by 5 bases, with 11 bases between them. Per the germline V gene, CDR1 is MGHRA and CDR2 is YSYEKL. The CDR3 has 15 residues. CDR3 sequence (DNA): TGCGCCAGCAGCCAAGTGGGCAGGAAGACCGGGGAGCTGTTTTTT. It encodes CASSQVGRKTGELFF.

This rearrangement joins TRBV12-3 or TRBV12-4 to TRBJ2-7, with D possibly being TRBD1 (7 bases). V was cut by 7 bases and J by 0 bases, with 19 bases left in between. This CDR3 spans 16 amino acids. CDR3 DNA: TGTGCCAGCACCCTAGGGGCAGGGGGGAGCTCCTACGAGCAGTACTTC. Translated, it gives CASTLGAGGSSYEQYF.

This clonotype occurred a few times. CDR3 in amino acids: CASSSDGTGSGNEQFF. CDR3 nucleotide sequence: TGTGCCAGCAGTTCAGACGGGACAGGGTCGGGAAATGAGCAGTTCTTC. This chain uses TRBV28 with TRBJ2-1; 9 positions match TRBD1. CDR1 and CDR2 from the germline V gene are MDHEN and SYDVKM. J gave up 7 bases and V 4 bases, and 11 bases lay outside the gene matches. This CDR3 has 16 amino acids. Based on the CDR3 plus reference TRBV28 and TRBJ2-1, the full variable domain is DVKVTQSSRYLVKRTGEKVFLECVQDMDHENMFWYRQDPGLGLRLIYFSYDVKMKEKGDIPEGYSVSREKKERFSLILESASTNQTSMYLCASSSDGTGSGNEQFFGPGTRLTVL.

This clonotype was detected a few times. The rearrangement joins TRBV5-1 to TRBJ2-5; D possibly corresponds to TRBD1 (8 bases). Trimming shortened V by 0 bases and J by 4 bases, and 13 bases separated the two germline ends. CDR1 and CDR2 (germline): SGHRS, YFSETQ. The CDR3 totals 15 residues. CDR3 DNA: TGCGCCAGCAGCTTGGCGACAGGGGAGGGAGAGACCCAGTACTTC. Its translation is CASSLATGEGETQYF.

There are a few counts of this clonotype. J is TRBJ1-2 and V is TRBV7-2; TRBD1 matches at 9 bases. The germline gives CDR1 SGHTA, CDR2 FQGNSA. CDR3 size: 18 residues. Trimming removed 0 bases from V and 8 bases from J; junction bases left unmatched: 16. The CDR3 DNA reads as TGTGCCAGCAGCTTAGCCCTACAGGGGGCGCATCTCTCTGGAGGCTACACCTTC. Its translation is CASSLALQGAHLSGGYTF. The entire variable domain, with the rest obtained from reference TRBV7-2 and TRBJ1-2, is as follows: GAGVSQSPSNKVTEKGKDVELRCDPISGHTALYWYRQSLGQGLEFLIYFQGNSAPDKSGLPSDRFSAERTGGSVSTLTIQRTQQEDSAVYLCASSLALQGAHLSGGYTFGSGTRLTVV.

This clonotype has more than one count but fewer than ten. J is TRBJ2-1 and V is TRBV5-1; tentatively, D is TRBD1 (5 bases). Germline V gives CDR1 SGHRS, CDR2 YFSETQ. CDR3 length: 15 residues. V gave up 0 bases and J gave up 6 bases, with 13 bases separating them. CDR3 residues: CASSLGAGLSNEQFF. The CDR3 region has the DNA TGCGCCAGCAGCTTGGGGGCAGGGCTGAGCAATGAGCAGTTCTTC.

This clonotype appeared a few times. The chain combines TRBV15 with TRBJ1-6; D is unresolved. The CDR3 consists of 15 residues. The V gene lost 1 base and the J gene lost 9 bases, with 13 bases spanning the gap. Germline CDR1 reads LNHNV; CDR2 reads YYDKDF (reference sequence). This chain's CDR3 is CATSRVDGLPSPLHF. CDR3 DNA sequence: TGTGCCACCAGCAGAGTCGACGGACTACCTTCACCCCTCCACTTT.

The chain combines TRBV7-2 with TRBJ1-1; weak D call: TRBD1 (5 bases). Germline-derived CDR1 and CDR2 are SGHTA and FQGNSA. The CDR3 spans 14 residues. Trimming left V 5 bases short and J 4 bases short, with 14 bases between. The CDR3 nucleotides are TGTGCCAGCAGCCCCAGGGTTCGTGGCACTGAAGCTTTCTTT. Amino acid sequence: CASSPRVRGTEAFF.

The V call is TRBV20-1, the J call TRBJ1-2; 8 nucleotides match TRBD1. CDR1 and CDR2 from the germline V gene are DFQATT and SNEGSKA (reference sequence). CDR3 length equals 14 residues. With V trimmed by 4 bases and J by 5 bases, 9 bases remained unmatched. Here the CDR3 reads CSATPGTGGYGYTF. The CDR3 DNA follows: TGCAGTGCTACTCCCGGGACAGGAGGATATGGCTACACCTTC.

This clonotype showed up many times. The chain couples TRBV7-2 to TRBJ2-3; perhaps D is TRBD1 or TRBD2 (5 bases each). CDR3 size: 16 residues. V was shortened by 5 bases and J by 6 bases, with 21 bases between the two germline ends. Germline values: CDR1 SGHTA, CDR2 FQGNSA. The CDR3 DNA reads TGTGCCAGCAGCCAGGGTTTCATAACTCCGGGGGATACGCAGTATTTT. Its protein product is CASSQGFITPGDTQYF.

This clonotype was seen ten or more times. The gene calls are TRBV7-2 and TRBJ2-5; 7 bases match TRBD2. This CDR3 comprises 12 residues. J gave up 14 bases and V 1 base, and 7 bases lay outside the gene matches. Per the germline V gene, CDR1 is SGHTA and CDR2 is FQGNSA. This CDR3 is CASSLVFGTIYF. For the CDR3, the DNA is TGTGCCAGCAGCTTAGTTTTCGGGACTATATACTTC.

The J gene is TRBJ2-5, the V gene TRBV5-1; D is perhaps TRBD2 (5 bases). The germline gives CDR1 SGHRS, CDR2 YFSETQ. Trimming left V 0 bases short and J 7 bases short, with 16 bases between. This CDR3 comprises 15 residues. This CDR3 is CASSLAPGSSRTQYF. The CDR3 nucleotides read TGCGCCAGCAGCTTGGCTCCGGGGTCCTCCAGGACCCAGTACTTC.

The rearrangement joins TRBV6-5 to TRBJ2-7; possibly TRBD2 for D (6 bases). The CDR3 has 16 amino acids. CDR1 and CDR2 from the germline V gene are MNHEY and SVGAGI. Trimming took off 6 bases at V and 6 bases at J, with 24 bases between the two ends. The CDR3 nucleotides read TGTGCCAGCAGCCCGGGAGTGACCTACCTCCCGAGCGAGCAGTACTTC. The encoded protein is CASSPGVTYLPSEQYF.

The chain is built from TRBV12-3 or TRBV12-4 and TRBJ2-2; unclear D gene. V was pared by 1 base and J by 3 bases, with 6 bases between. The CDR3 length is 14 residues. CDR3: CASSLVVHTGELFF. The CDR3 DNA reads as TGTGCCAGCAGTTTAGTGGTTCACACCGGGGAGCTGTTTTTT.

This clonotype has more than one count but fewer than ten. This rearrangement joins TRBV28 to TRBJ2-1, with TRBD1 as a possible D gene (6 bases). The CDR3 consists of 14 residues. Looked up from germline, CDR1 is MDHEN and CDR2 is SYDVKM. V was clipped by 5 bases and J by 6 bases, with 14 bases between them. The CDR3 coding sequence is TGTGCCAGCAGTGCCCCACCAGGGGTCAATGAGCAGTTCTTC. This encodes CASSAPPGVNEQFF.

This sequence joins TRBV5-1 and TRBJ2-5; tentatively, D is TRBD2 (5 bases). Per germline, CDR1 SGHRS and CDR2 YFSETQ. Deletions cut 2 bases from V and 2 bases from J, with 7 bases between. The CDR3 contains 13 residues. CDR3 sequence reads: CASSFPGQETQYF. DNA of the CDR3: TGCGCCAGCAGCTTTCCGGGGCAAGAGACCCAGTACTTC.

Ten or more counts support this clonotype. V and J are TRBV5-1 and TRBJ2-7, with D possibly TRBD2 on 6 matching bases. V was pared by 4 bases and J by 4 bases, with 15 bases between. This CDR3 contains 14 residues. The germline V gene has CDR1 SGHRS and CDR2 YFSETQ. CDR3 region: CASSAGLAQYEQYF. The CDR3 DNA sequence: TGCGCCAGCAGCGCTGGTCTAGCGCAATACGAGCAGTACTTC.

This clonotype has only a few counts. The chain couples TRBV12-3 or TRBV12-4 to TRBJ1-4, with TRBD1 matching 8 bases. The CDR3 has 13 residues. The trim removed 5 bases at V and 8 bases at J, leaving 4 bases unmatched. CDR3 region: CASSPRQGEKLFF. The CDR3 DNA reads TGTGCCAGCAGTCCCCGACAGGGGGAAAAACTGTTTTTT.

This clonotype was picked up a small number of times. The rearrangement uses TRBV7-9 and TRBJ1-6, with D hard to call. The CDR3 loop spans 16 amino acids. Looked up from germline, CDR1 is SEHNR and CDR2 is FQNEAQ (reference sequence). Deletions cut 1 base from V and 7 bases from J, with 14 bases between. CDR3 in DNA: TGTGCCAGCAGCTTAGGCCAGCCTACGCAGAATTCACCCCTCCACTTT. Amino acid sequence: CASSLGQPTQNSPLHF. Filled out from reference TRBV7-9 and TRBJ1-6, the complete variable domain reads DTGVSQNPRHKITKRGQNVTFRCDPISEHNRLYWYRQTLGQGPEFLTYFQNEAQLEKSRLLSDRFSAERPKGSFSTLEIQRTEQGDSAMYLCASSLGQPTQNSPLHFGNGTRLTVT.

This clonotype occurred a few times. CDR3 bases: TGTGCCAGCAGCACAGGGGGCGCGGGCGGGGAGCTGTTTTTT. Its translation: CASSTGGAGGELFF. The V call is TRBV2, the J call TRBJ2-2, with 9 bases fitting TRBD1. The CDR3 consists of 14 residues. Germline lookup yields CDR1 SNHLY and CDR2 FYNNEI. Trimming cost V 6 bases and J 7 bases; bases outside gene matches: 6.

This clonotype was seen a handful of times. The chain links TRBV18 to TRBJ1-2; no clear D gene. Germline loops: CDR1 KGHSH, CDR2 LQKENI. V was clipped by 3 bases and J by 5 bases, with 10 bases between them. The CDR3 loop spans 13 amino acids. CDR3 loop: CASSPDVRYGYTF. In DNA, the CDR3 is TGTGCCAGCTCACCCGATGTACGGTATGGCTACACCTTC. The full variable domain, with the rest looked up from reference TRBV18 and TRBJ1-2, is NAGVMQNPRHLVRRRGQEARLRCSPMKGHSHVYWYRQLPEEGLKFMVYLQKENIIDESGMPKERFSAEFPKEGPSILRIQQVVRGDSAAYFCASSPDVRYGYTFGSGTRLTVV.

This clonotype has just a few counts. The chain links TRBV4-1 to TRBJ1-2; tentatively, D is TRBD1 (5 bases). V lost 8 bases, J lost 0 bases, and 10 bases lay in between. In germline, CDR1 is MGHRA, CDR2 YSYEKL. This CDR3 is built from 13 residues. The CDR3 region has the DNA TGCGCCAGCCGAGGGGCCACTAACTATGGCTACACCTTC. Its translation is CASRGATNYGYTF.

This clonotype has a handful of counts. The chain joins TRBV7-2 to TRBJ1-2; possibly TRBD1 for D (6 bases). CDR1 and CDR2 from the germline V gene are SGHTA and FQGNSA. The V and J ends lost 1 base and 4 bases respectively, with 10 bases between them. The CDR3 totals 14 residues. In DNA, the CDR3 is TGTGCCAGCAGCTTAGAAACAGGGACCTATGGCTACACCTTC. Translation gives CASSLETGTYGYTF. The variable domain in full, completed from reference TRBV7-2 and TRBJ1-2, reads GAGVSQSPSNKVTEKGKDVELRCDPISGHTALYWYRQSLGQGLEFLIYFQGNSAPDKSGLPSDRFSAERTGGSVSTLTIQRTQQEDSAVYLCASSLETGTYGYTFGSGTRLTVV.

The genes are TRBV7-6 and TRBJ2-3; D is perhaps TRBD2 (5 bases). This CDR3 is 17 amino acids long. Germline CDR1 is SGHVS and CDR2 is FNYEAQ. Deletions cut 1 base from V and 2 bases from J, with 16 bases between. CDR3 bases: TGTGCCAGCAGCTTAGGAGTAAGCGGCTCCACCACAGATACGCAGTATTTT. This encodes CASSLGVSGSTTDTQYF. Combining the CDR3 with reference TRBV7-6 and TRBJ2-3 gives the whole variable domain GAGVSQSPRYKVTKRGQDVALRCDPISGHVSLYWYRQALGQGPEFLTYFNYEAQQDKSGLPNDRFSAERPEGSISTLTIQRTEQRDSAMYRCASSLGVSGSTTDTQYFGPGTRLTVL.

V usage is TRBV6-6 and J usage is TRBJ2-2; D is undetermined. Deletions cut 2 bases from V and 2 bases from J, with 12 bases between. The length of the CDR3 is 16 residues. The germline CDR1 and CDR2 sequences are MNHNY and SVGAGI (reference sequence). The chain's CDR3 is CASSYGLRQNTGELFF. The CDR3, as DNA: TGTGCCAGCAGTTACGGGTTAAGACAAAACACCGGGGAGCTGTTTTTT.